What follows describes a single T cell receptor (beta chain). The data were taken from a study of CD8 T cells in Susac syndrome. With random hexamers, reverse transcription was performed on roughly 0.45 to 1 ug of RNA. Multiplex immunoSEQ PCR targeted 54 Vbeta and 13 Jbeta TCR beta segments. Using its own MiXCR run on the immunoSEQ multiplex PCR reads, TCRdb lists one record per CDR3 protein. The sample yields 140,000 to 150,000 distinct CDR3 sequences, 90% to 95% seen once. V was shortened by 4 bases and J by 1 base, with 12 bases between the two germline ends. Germline V gives CDR1 SGHRS, CDR2 YFSETQ. This CDR3 has 14 residues.

Sequencing was carried out using CD4+ T cells from PBMCs. The origin of this receptor is a human donor with multiple sclerosis. The chain employs TRBV5-1 and TRBJ2-7; a possible D gene is TRBD1 (5 bases). The CDR3: CASSVPQESYEQYF. CDR3 nucleotides: TGCGCCAGCAGCGTTCCACAGGAGTCCTACGAGCAGTACTTC.